This T cell receptor (beta chain) was recorded in a study of CXCR3-negative and CXCR3-positive naive CD8 T cells. 5' RACE with UMI labels generated the TRB cDNA libraries. TCRdb re-called the 5' RACE reads and gives one entry per CDR3 protein, without DNA. Its table records 56,000 or so distinct CDR3 sequences. The germline V gene has CDR1 LNHNV and CDR2 YYDKDF (reference sequence). This CDR3 contains 17 residues. The sequence was obtained from a human donor in good health. Some clones in this sample may be carry-over from other donors' samples. The chain links TRBV15 to TRBJ1-5. The sequencing input was memory CD8+ T cells from blood. CDR3: CATSRVGNGRKNQPQHF.